Sequencing of this T cell receptor beta chain was carried out in a study of cytomegalovirus exposure and HLA in healthy donors. Study observations and caveats: Reportedly, diagnosis of cytomegalovirus status by the classifier showed high specificity and sensitivity.

Notes on this clone: Its antigen is still unknown.

PCR used 60 Vbeta primers and 13 Jbeta primers. Generated by immunoSEQ multiplex PCR, the TCRdb table keeps only in-frame clones and is missing some. This sample yields over 95,000 clones, of which around 76% are seen a single time; 9.5% to 15% belongs to the top ten. Deletions cut 7 bases from V and 4 bases from J, with 8 bases between. The CDR3 contains 13 residues. Germline loops: CDR1 MDHEN, CDR2 SYDVKM. This receptor was taken from a middle-aged woman in good health and CMV-seropositive. The chain couples TRBV28 to TRBJ1-6; D remains unclear. Sequencing was carried out using PBMCs. CDR3 sequence reads: CASMRHYNSPLHF. CDR3 nucleotides: TGTGCCAGCATGCGACATTATAATTCACCCCTCCACTTT.